The 29 T cell receptor beta chains in this list originate from one sample, sequenced in a study of blood T cell repertoires in COVID-19. Libraries were prepared by immunoSEQ multiplex PCR; TCRdb keeps only in-frame clonotypes and omits some of them. The sample includes tens of thousands of clones, about four fifths seen only once; the top ten take less than 2.5%. The sequenced material came from peripheral blood. The receptors stem from a woman in her 70s with acute or convalescent COVID-19.

V is TRBV11-2 and J is TRBJ1-2; TRBD1 might be the D (5 bases). CDR3 length equals 13 residues. Germline V lookup: CDR1 SGHAT, CDR2 FQNNGV. Trimming cost V 1 base and J 4 bases, with 7 bases left between them. The CDR3 region is CASSLGGGYGYTF. In DNA form, the CDR3 reads TGTGCCAGCAGCTTAGGGGGGGGCTATGGCTACACCTTC.

The V gene is TRBV2, the J gene TRBJ1-5; 10 positions match TRBD1. Germline lookup yields CDR1 SNHLY and CDR2 FYNNEI. The CDR3 spans 14 residues. Trimming took 6 bases from V and 8 from J; bases not matched to a gene: 7. The CDR3 DNA sequence: TGTGCCAGCAGCTGGGACAGGGGCTCAGAGCCCCAGCATTTT. Translation gives CASSWDRGSEPQHF. Complete variable domain (other parts from reference TRBV2 and TRBJ1-5): EPEVTQTPSHQVTQMGQEVILRCVPISNHLYFYWYRQILGQKVEFLVSFYNNEISEKSEIFDDQFSVERPDGSNFTLKIRSTKLEDSAMYFCASSWDRGSEPQHFGDGTRLSIL.

This clone was observed a single time. This chain uses TRBV20-1 with TRBJ1-1, with D perhaps TRBD1 (5 bases). Germline V gene data show CDR1 as DFQATT and CDR2 as SNEGSKA (reference sequence). This CDR3 region has 13 residues. Between the trimmed V and J ends, which lost 3 bases and 2 bases, there was a span of 10 bases. The CDR3 nucleotides are TGCAGTGCTAGTTTAGACAGTAACACTGAAGCTTTCTTT. Translating it yields CSASLDSNTEAFF.

J is TRBJ1-2 and V is TRBV7-2; TRBD1 might be the D (5 bases). Germline V gene sequence: CDR1 SGHTA, CDR2 FQGNSA. The CDR3 runs to 15 residues. Trimming took off 2 bases at V and 0 bases at J, with 10 bases between the two ends. The DNA of the CDR3 is TGTGCCAGCAGCTTAACAGGAGTGACTAACTATGGCTACACCTTC. It codes for CASSLTGVTNYGYTF.

The J gene is TRBJ1-4, the V gene TRBV6-5, with D possibly TRBD1 on 6 matching bases. CDR1 and CDR2 (germline): MNHEY, SVGAGI. The CDR3 contains 14 residues. V gave up 7 bases and J gave up 7 bases, with 16 bases separating them. CDR3 residues: CASTVTGLSEKLFF. CDR3 sequence (DNA): TGTGCCAGCACCGTAACAGGGTTATCTGAAAAACTGTTTTTT.

This clone was seen just once. The chain is built from TRBV4-1 and TRBJ1-2; 9 nucleotides agree with TRBD1. The CDR3 extends over 15 amino acids. Germline V CDR1 and CDR2: MGHRA, YSYEKL. V lost 5 bases and J lost 2; bases outside the gene matches: 6. DNA for the CDR3: TGCGCCAGCAGCTTCAATACAGGGGGCAACTATGGCTACACCTTC. Translating it yields CASSFNTGGNYGYTF.

V is TRBV18 and J is TRBJ1-1, with 8 bases matching TRBD1. Trimming at V came to 6 bases and at J to 4 bases, leaving 10 bases not matched to a gene. CDR3 length: 15 residues. Looked up from germline, CDR1 is KGHSH and CDR2 is LQKENI. The CDR3 loop is CASSRGQGSSTEAFF. CDR3 coding DNA: TGTGCCAGCTCCAGAGGACAGGGTTCCAGCACTGAAGCTTTCTTT. Supplemented by reference TRBV18 and TRBJ1-1, the full variable domain reads NAGVMQNPRHLVRRRGQEARLRCSPMKGHSHVYWYRQLPEEGLKFMVYLQKENIIDESGMPKERFSAEFPKEGPSILRIQQVVRGDSAAYFCASSRGQGSSTEAFFGQGTRLTVV.

This clone was seen once. This chain joins TRBV21-1 and TRBJ1-5. TRBV21-1 is designated a pseudogene. The CDR3 contains 15 residues. For the CDR3, the DNA is TGTGCCTACATCGGGGGTACCCGGGATTTGGAGCCCCAGCATTTT. Amino acid sequence: CAYIGGTRDLEPQHF.

The V call is TRBV19, the J call TRBJ2-1; D uncertain. Trimming removed 5 bases at V and 12 bases at J, with 14 bases between. Germline CDR1 LNHDA, CDR2 SQIVND (reference sequence). This CDR3 has 12 amino acids. CDR3 nucleotides: TGTGCCAGTAGTTTGCAGGATAACCTGCAGTTCTTC. Translating gives CASSLQDNLQFF.

The rearrangement uses TRBV7-9 and TRBJ2-1, with 8 positions matching TRBD1. Germline loops: CDR1 SEHNR, CDR2 FQNEAQ (reference sequence). The CDR3 sequence is 17 residues long. Germline trimming cut 5 bases from V and 7 bases from J; bases unmatched to any gene: 16. The CDR3 here is CASSPRKADRGWNEQFF. The DNA for the CDR3 is TGTGCCAGCAGCCCCCGAAAGGCCGACAGGGGATGGAATGAGCAGTTCTTC.

The chain employs TRBV6-1 and TRBJ2-7, with 9 bases that match TRBD1. This CDR3 is 14 amino acids long. Trimming cost V 9 bases and J 3 bases; bases outside gene matches: 9. Per the germline V gene, CDR1 is MNHNS and CDR2 is SASEGT. CDR3 nucleotide sequence: TGTGCCAGTAGGTGGGGACAGGGCGACTACGAGCAGTACTTC. It translates to CASRWGQGDYEQYF.

This clone has a handful of counts. The CDR3 DNA sequence: TGTGCTAGTGGTTTAGGGGGCGGGGAGGAAAAACTGTTTTTT. As protein: CASGLGGGEEKLFF. The gene calls are TRBV12-5 and TRBJ1-4, with 7 nucleotides matching TRBD1. The CDR3 contains 14 residues. CDR1 and CDR2 (germline): LGHNT, FRNRAP. V gave up 3 bases and J gave up 8 bases; unmatched junction bases: 6.

The chain links TRBV27 to TRBJ2-7; no clear D gene. The length of the CDR3 is 12 residues. Between the trimmed V and J ends, which lost 3 bases and 7 bases, there was a span of 10 bases. Germline CDR1 MNHEY, CDR2 SMNVEV (reference sequence). The DNA for the CDR3 is TGTGCCAGCAGTTTTAACGGTCGGGAGCAGTACTTC. Its protein product is CASSFNGREQYF.

The chain couples TRBV6-5 to TRBJ1-2; unclear D gene. This CDR3 spans 14 amino acids. V dropped 4 bases and J dropped 3 bases, with 12 bases sitting between them. The germline V gene encodes CDR1 MNHEY and CDR2 SVGAGI. CDR3 in amino acids: CASSLLGSDYGYTF. CDR3 in DNA: TGTGCCAGCAGTTTACTCGGGTCGGACTATGGCTACACCTTC.

The gene calls are TRBV12-3 or TRBV12-4 and TRBJ2-5, with D hard to call. The length of the CDR3 is 12 residues. V shed 3 bases and J shed 5 bases, with 7 bases lying between them. CDR3 sequence reads: CASSFSPETQYF. The CDR3, as DNA: TGTGCCAGCAGTTTTTCTCCGGAGACCCAGTACTTC.

This clone was detected once. The chain has TRBV27 and TRBJ1-2, with TRBD1 as a possible D gene (6 bases). The CDR3 consists of 14 residues. Germline-derived CDR1 and CDR2 are MNHEY and SMNVEV (reference sequence). Trimming cost V 7 bases and J 5 bases, with 17 bases left between them. The CDR3 sequence is CASTQDRGLYGYTF. CDR3 in DNA: TGTGCCAGCACTCAGGACAGAGGGCTATATGGCTACACCTTC.

This chain uses TRBV2 with TRBJ1-1, with 11 bases that match TRBD1. The germline V gene has CDR1 SNHLY and CDR2 FYNNEI. The CDR3 length is 14 residues. J gave up 6 bases and V 8 bases, and 8 bases lay outside the gene matches. In DNA form, the CDR3 reads TGTGCCAGCCTTAAGGGACAGGGGGTCCCTGAAGCTTTCTTT. Protein sequence: CASLKGQGVPEAFF.

The genes are TRBV9 and TRBJ1-2, with a weak D call TRBD1 (6 bases). The CDR3 runs to 14 residues. Trimming left V 4 bases short and J 8 bases short, with 18 bases between. CDR1 is SGDLS and CDR2 is YYNGEE in the germline V gene. CDR3 in DNA: TGTGCCAGCAGCCCCCGTTGGGGGGGCGTCGGCTACACCTTC. It specifies CASSPRWGGVGYTF.

J is TRBJ2-7 and V is TRBV2; D is undetermined. Trimming took 7 bases from V and 3 from J, leaving 13 bases between them. The CDR3 is 13 amino acids. The V gene's germline CDR1 is SNHLY and CDR2 FYNNEI. CDR3 sequence reads: CASKPGFVYEQYF. CDR3 in DNA: TGTGCCAGCAAGCCTGGTTTCGTCTACGAGCAGTACTTC.

This clone was detected a few times. The chain has TRBV6-6 and TRBJ1-1, with TRBD1 matching 7 bases. The CDR3 contains 11 residues. Germline lookup yields CDR1 MNHNY and CDR2 SVGAGI (reference sequence). With V trimmed by 6 bases and J by 11 bases, 6 bases remained unmatched. The CDR3 sequence: CASRDREPAFF. In DNA, the CDR3 is TGTGCCAGCAGAGACAGGGAACCGGCTTTCTTT.

V is TRBV29-1 and J is TRBJ1-2; TRBD1 agrees at 8 bases. The V gene end was trimmed by 1 base and the J gene end by 5 bases; junction bases not matched to a gene: 9. CDR3 size: 15 residues. Looked up from germline, CDR1 is SQVTM and CDR2 is ANQGSEA. DNA for the CDR3: TGCAGCGTTGAAGGTGGACAGGGAGGCAGTTATGGCTACACCTTC. Residues: CSVEGGQGGSYGYTF.

The J gene is TRBJ2-5, the V gene TRBV2, with 7 bases that match TRBD2. The CDR3 is made up of 16 amino acids. The germline gives CDR1 SNHLY, CDR2 FYNNEI. The V and J ends lost 5 bases and 0 bases, in that order; junction bases with no gene match: 9. Written as DNA, the CDR3 is TGTGCCAGCAGTCACCCCCCAGGGAGGGACCAAGAGACCCAGTACTTC. Protein: CASSHPPGRDQETQYF.

Here the CDR3 reads CASSPFRDNSGNTIYF. The DNA for the CDR3 is TGTGCCAGCAGCCCCTTCCGGGACAACTCTGGAAACACCATATATTTT. The chain carries TRBV7-9 and TRBJ1-3, with TRBD1 as a possible D gene (6 bases). Germline V CDR1 and CDR2: SEHNR, FQNEAQ (reference sequence). The CDR3 contains 16 residues. The V end was cut by 5 bases, the J end by 0 bases, with 14 bases between.

J is TRBJ2-1 and V is TRBV5-4, with TRBD1 identical over 8 bases. Germline values: CDR1 SGHNT, CDR2 YYREEE (reference sequence). This CDR3 spans 15 amino acids. J was trimmed by 6 bases and V by 4 bases; bases with no gene match: 9. CDR3 sequence (DNA): TGTGCCAGCAGCCCTGGACAGGGCGATGGCAATGAGCAGTTCTTC. Its translation is CASSPGQGDGNEQFF.

The V call is TRBV11-3, the J call TRBJ2-1; D is possibly TRBD2 (7 bases). CDR1 is SGHNT, CDR2 YENEEA, per germline. The CDR3 has 17 residues. The germline V and J ends were trimmed by 1 base and 2 bases, with 15 bases remaining between them. The CDR3 region has the DNA TGTGCCAGCAGCTTAGCGTCCGGGGGGCCCACCTACAATGAGCAGTTCTTC. This translates into CASSLASGGPTYNEQFF. The whole variable domain, remainder taken from reference TRBV11-3 and TRBJ2-1, is EAGVVQSPRYKIIEKKQPVAFWCNPISGHNTLYWYLQNLGQGPELLIRYENEEAVDDSQLPKDRFSAERLKGVDSTLKIQPAELGDSAVYLCASSLASGGPTYNEQFFGPGTRLTVL.

In its sample, this clone was seen a few times. The V gene is TRBV7-8, the J gene TRBJ2-5, with 7 bases that match TRBD1. Germline values: CDR1 SGHVS, CDR2 FQNEAQ. This CDR3 has 12 residues. The trim removed 5 bases at V and 6 bases at J, leaving 3 bases unmatched. CDR3 nucleotides: TGTGCCAGCAGCCCGGACAGGCAGACCCAGTACTTC. It translates to CASSPDRQTQYF.

The chain combines TRBV12-5 with TRBJ2-5; 7 nucleotides agree with TRBD2. The CDR3 has 16 amino acids. Unmatched junction bases numbered 6, after V lost 0 bases and J lost 2 bases. Germline-derived CDR1 and CDR2 are LGHNT and FRNRAP. The chain's CDR3 is CASGLVNGGSQETQYF. The CDR3 region has the DNA TGTGCTAGTGGTTTGGTAAACGGGGGGTCTCAAGAGACCCAGTACTTC. Together with reference TRBV12-5 and TRBJ2-5, the CDR3 gives the full variable domain: DARVTQTPRHKVTEMGQEVTMRCQPILGHNTVFWYRQTMMQGLELLAYFRNRAPLDDSGMPKDRFSAEMPDATLATLKIQPSEPRDSAVYFCASGLVNGGSQETQYFGPGTRLLVL.

Details on this clone: Within the sample, other DNA sequences also encode this same CDR3. The rearrangement joins TRBV11-3 to TRBJ2-5; TRBD1 matches 7 bases. Germline-derived CDR1 and CDR2 are SGHNT and YENEEA. This CDR3 is 13 amino acids long. The ends lost 5 bases at V and 5 bases at J; junction bases unmatched: 5. The CDR3 region is CASSRQGGETQYF. The CDR3 DNA is TGTGCCAGCAGCCGACAGGGCGGTGAGACCCAGTACTTC.

The chain combines TRBV2 with TRBJ1-6; D not certain. This CDR3 is 14 amino acids long. Germline values: CDR1 SNHLY, CDR2 FYNNEI. V dropped 8 bases and J dropped 5 bases, with 13 bases sitting between them. CDR3 bases: TGTGCCAGCTCGGCTGACGGGAATAATTCACCCCTCCACTTT. This gives the protein CASSADGNNSPLHF.